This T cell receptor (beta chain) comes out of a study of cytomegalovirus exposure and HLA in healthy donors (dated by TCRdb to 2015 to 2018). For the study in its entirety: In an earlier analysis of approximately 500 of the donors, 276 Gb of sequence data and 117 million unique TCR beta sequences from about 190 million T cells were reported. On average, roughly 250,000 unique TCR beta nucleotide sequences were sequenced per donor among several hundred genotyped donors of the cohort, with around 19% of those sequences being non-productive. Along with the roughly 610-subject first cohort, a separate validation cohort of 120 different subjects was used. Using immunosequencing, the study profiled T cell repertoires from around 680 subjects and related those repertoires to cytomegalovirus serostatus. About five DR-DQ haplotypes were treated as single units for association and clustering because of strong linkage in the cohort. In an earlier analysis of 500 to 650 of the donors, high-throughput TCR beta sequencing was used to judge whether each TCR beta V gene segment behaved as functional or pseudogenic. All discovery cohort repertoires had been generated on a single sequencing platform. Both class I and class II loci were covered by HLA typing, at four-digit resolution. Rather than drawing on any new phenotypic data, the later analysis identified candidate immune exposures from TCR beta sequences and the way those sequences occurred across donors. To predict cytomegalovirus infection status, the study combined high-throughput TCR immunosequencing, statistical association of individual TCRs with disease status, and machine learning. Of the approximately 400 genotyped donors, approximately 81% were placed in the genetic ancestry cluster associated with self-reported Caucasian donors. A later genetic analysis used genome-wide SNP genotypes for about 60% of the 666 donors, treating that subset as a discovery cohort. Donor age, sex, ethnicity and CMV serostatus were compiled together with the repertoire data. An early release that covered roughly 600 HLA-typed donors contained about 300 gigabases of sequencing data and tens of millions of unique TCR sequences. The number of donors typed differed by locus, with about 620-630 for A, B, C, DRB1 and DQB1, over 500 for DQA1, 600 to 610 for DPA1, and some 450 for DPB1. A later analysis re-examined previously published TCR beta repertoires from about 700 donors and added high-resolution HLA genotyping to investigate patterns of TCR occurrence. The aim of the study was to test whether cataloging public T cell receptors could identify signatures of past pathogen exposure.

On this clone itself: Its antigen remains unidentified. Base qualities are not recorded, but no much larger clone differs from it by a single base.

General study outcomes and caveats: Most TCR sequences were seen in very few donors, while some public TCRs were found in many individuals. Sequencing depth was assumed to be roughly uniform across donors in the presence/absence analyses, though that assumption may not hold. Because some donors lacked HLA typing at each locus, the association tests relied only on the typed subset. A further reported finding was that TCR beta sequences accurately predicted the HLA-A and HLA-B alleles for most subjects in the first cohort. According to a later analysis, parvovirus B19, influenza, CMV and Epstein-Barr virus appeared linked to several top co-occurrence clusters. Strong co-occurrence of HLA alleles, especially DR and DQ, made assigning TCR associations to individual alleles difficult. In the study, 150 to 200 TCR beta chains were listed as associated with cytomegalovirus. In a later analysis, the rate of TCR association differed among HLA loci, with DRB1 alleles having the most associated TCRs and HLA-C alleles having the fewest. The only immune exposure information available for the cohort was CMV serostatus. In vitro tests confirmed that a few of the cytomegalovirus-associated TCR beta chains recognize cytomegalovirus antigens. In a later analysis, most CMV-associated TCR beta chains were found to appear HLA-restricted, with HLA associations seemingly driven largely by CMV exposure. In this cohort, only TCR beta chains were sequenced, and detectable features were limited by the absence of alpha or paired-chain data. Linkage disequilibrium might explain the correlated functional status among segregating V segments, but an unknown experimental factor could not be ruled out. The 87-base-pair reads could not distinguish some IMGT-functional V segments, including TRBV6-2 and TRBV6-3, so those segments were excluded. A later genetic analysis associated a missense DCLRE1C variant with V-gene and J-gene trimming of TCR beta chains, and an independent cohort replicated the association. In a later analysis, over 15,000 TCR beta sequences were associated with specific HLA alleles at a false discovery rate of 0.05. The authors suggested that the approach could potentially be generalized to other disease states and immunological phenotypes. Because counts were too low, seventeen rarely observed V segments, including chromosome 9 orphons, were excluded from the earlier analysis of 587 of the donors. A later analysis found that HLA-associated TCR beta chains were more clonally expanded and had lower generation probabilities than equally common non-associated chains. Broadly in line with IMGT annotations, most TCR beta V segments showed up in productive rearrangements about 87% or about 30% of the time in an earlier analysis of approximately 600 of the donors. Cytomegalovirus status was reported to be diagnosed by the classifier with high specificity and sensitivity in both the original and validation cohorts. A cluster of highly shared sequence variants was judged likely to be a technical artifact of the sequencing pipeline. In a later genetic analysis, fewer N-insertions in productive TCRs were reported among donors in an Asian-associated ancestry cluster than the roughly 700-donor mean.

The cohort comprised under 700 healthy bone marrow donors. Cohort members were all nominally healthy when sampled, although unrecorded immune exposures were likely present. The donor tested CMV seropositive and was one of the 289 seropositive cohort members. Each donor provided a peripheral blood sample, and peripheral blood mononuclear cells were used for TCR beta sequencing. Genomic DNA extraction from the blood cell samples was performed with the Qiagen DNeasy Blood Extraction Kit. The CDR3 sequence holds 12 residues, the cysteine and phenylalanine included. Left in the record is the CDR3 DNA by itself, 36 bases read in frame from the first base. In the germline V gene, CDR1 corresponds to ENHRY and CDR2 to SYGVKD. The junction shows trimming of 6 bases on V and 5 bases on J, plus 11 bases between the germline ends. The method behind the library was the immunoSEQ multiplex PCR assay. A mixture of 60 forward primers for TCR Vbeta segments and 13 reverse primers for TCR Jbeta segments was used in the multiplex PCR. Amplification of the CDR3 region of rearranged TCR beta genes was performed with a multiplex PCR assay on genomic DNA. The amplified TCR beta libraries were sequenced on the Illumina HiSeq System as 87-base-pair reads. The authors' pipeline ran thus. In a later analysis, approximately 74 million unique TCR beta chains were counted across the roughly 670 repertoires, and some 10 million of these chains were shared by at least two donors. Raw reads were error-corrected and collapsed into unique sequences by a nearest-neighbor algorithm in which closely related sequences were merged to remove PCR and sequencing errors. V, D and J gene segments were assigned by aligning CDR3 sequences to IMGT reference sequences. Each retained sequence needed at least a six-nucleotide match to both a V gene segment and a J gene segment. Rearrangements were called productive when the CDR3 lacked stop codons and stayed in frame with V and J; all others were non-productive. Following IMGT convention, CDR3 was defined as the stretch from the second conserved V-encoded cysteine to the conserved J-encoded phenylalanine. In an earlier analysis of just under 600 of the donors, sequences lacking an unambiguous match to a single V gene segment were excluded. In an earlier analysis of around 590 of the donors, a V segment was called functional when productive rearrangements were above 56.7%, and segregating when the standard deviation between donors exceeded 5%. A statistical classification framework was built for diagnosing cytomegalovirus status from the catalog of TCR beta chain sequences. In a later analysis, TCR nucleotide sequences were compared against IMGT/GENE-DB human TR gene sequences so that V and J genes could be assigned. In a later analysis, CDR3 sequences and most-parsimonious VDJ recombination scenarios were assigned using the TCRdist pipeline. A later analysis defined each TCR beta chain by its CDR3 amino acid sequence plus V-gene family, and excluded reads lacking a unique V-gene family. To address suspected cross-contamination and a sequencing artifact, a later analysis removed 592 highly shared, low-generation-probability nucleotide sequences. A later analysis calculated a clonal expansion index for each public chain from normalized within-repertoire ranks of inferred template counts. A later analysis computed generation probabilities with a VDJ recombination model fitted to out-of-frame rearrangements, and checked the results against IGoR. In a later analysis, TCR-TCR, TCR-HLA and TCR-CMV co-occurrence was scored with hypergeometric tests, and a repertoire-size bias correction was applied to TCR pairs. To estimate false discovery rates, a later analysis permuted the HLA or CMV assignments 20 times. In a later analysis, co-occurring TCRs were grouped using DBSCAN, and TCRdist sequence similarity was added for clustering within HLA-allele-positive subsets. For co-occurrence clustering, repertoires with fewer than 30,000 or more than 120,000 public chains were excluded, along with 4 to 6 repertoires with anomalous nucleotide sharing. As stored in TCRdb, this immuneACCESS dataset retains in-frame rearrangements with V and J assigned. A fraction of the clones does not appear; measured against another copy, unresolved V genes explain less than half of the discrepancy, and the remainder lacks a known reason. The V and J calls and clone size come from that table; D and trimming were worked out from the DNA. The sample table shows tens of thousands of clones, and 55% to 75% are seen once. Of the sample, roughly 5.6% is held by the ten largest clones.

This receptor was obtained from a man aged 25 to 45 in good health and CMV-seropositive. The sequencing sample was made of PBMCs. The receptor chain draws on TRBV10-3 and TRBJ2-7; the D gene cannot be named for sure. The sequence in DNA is TGTGCCATCAGATCAGGTCCCGACGAGCAGTACTTC. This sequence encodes CAIRSGPDEQYF.